What follows are 12 T cell receptor beta chains derived from one specimen sequenced in a study of T cell responses to AZD1222 COVID-19 vaccine. Profiling relied on immunoSEQ multiplex PCR, and the TCRdb table lists in-frame clones only, not all of them. The data show under 150,000 clones, with around 93% seen just once and roughly 4.9% held by the top ten. The material sequenced was peripheral blood, taken on day 0 of AZD1222 vaccination. These receptors were collected from an adult in good health.

V usage is TRBV5-8 and J usage is TRBJ1-6, with TRBD1 as a possible D gene (5 bases). CDR1 and CDR2 from the germline V gene are SGHTS and YDEGEE. The V end lost 0 bases, the J end lost 13 bases, and 14 bases lay between the germline ends. This CDR3 contains 14 residues. CDR3 loop: CASSLGDVFRPLHF. The CDR3 bases are TGTGCCAGCAGCTTGGGGGACGTCTTTAGGCCCCTCCACTTT.

This clone was picked up one time. This chain uses TRBV19 with TRBJ1-2, with 8 bases that match TRBD1. This CDR3 comprises 16 residues. CDR1 is LNHDA and CDR2 is SQIVND in the germline V gene (reference sequence). The J segment lost 4 bases and the V segment lost 5 bases, leaving 12 bases of the junction unmatched. The CDR3 reads CASSSRSDRGAYGYTF. DNA of the CDR3: TGTGCCAGTAGTTCTCGTTCCGACAGGGGAGCCTATGGCTACACCTTC.

The chain recombines TRBV19 with TRBJ2-1; tentative D call: TRBD2 (5 bases). Germline V gene sequence: CDR1 LNHDA, CDR2 SQIVND (reference sequence). Trimming left V 7 bases short and J 7 bases short, with 20 bases between. The CDR3 runs to 15 residues. CDR3 coding DNA: TGTGCCAGTACCCAACTAGGTCTGCTCTCTAATGAGCAGTTCTTC. This encodes CASTQLGLLSNEQFF.

The chain employs TRBV7-2 and TRBJ1-5; D gene unclear. V was pared by 5 bases and J by 2 bases, with 7 bases between. The CDR3 spans 13 residues. Germline V gene data show CDR1 as SGHTA and CDR2 as FQGNSA. The CDR3 DNA reads TGTGCCAGCAGCCCTCCGGGCAATCAGCCCCAGCATTTT. Amino acid sequence: CASSPPGNQPQHF.

The J gene is TRBJ2-7, the V gene TRBV13; weak D call: TRBD2 (5 bases). This CDR3 comprises 14 residues. V was clipped by 3 bases and J by 12 bases, with 21 bases between them. Germline CDR1 PRHDT, CDR2 FYEKMQ (reference sequence). CDR3 sequence (DNA): TGTGCCAGCAGCTTCCGGGTCCAGACTACGGTACGGTACTTC. It encodes CASSFRVQTTVRYF.

The chain combines TRBV13 with TRBJ2-7; 10 nucleotides agree with TRBD1. Losses at the gene ends were 6 bases for V and 4 bases for J; bases not matched to a gene: 9. In germline, CDR1 is PRHDT, CDR2 FYEKMQ (reference sequence). CDR3 length: 15 amino acids. CDR3 region: CASRVVGQGSYEQYF. The CDR3 DNA is TGTGCCAGCAGAGTAGTGGGACAGGGGAGTTACGAGCAGTACTTC.

The CDR3 sequence: CASSYRDATNEKLFF. CDR3 nucleotides: TGCGCCAGCAGTTACAGGGATGCAACTAATGAAAAACTGTTTTTT. The gene calls are TRBV5-1 and TRBJ1-4; a weak D match, TRBD1 (6 bases). In germline, CDR1 is SGHRS, CDR2 YFSETQ. Trimming removed 5 bases from V and 0 bases from J, with 11 bases in between. This CDR3 contains 15 residues.

The V gene is TRBV5-6, the J gene TRBJ1-1, with D unclear. Germline assignment: CDR1 SGHDT and CDR2 YYEEEE. This CDR3 is 14 amino acids long. V dropped 0 bases and J dropped 3 bases, with 9 bases sitting between them. The CDR3 DNA reads TGTGCCAGCAGCTTGGACCAAACCTACACTGAAGCTTTCTTT. As protein: CASSLDQTYTEAFF.

The chain is built from TRBV6-2 or TRBV6-3 and TRBJ2-3, with D possibly matching TRBD2 (6 bases). V lost 4 bases and J lost 1, with 12 bases in between. This CDR3 region has 15 residues. The germline CDR1 and CDR2 sequences are MNHEY and SVGEGT. The DNA of the CDR3 is TGTGCCAGCAGTTGGACTACCCTTGGCACAGATACGCAGTATTTT. This sequence encodes CASSWTTLGTDTQYF.

Note on this clone: The sample contains more than one DNA sequence encoding this CDR3. The rearrangement uses TRBV5-1 and TRBJ2-3, with 7 bases fitting TRBD2. Per germline, CDR1 SGHRS and CDR2 YFSETQ. The CDR3 extends over 14 amino acids. Losses at the gene ends were 2 bases for V and 3 bases for J; bases not matched to a gene: 3. The CDR3 nucleotides read TGCGCCAGCAGCTTTTCCGGGGGGACAGATACGCAGTATTTT. As protein: CASSFSGGTDTQYF.

The sample holds one count of this clone. The rearrangement joins TRBV6-5 to TRBJ1-3; maybe TRBD1 (6 bases). From germline, CDR1 is MNHEY and CDR2 SVGAGI. The CDR3 sequence is 16 residues long. Trimming shortened V by 2 bases and J by 1 base, and 12 bases separated the two germline ends. CDR3 in DNA: TGTGCCAGCAGTTACACACCAGGGGTATCTGGAAACACCATATATTTT. The encoded protein is CASSYTPGVSGNTIYF.

This clone was observed a single time. V usage is TRBV11-3 and J usage is TRBJ2-1; 10 bases map to TRBD1. Germline CDR1 SGHNT, CDR2 YENEEA. V lost 4 bases and J lost 10; bases outside the gene matches: 10. The CDR3 covers 15 residues. The chain's CDR3 is CASSSPGQGSREQFF. CDR3 in DNA: TGTGCCAGCAGCTCCCCGGGACAGGGGTCCCGGGAGCAGTTCTTC.